Below are 5 T cell receptor beta chains sequenced from a single sample in a study of metastatic and nonmetastatic thyroid tumors. Each patient went into thyroid surgery without having received any treatment. Via MiXCR, TCRdb re-called the PCR reads. This repertoire shows fewer than 100,000 clones, about 16% found once; its top ten account for 3.6%. Sequencing used blood. These receptors were collected from a female donor with papillary thyroid cancer or a benign thyroid nodule (not recorded which). Some clones in this sample may be carry-over from other donors' samples.

This clone has ten or more counts. The same CDR3 is also encoded by other DNA sequences in this sample. The J gene is TRBJ2-7, the V gene TRBV7-2; D perhaps matches TRBD2 (6 bases). The CDR3 totals 13 residues. Trimming took off 5 bases at V and 5 bases at J, with 13 bases between the two ends. Germline-derived CDR1 and CDR2 are SGHTA and FQGNSA. This CDR3 is CASSPLTGDEQYF. CDR3 nucleotide sequence: TGTGCCAGCAGCCCGTTAACGGGAGACGAGCAGTACTTC.

In its sample, this clone was seen a few times. A clone one base away is much larger, so this may be a read error. V is TRBV2 and J is TRBJ2-5; a possible D gene is TRBD1 (6 bases). V lost 8 bases to trimming and J lost 4 bases, with 17 bases between them. Germline V lookup: CDR1 SNHLY, CDR2 FYNNEI. This CDR3 is 14 amino acids long. For the CDR3, the DNA is TGTGCCAGCGACGCTATGGGGGCTACAGAGACCCAGTACTTC. Encoded protein: CASDAMGATETQYF.

This clone was detected many times. V and J are TRBV28 and TRBJ2-1, with 9 bases matching TRBD2. Germline lookup yields CDR1 MDHEN and CDR2 SYDVKM. V gave up 4 bases and J gave up 4 bases; unmatched junction bases: 14. CDR3 size: 18 residues. CDR3 region: CASSYPPSVAGAYNEQFF. The CDR3 nucleotides read TGTGCCAGCAGTTATCCTCCCTCGGTAGCGGGGGCGTACAATGAGCAGTTCTTC.

This clone has at least ten counts. Other DNA sequences within the sample encode an identical CDR3. V usage is TRBV2 and J usage is TRBJ2-6, with D maybe TRBD2 (5 bases). Germline CDR1 SNHLY, CDR2 FYNNEI. This CDR3 region has 14 residues. V was trimmed by 8 bases and J by 0 bases, leaving 8 bases between them. The CDR3 is CASQRGSGANVLTF. The CDR3 region has the DNA TGTGCCAGCCAACGGGGCTCTGGGGCCAACGTCCTGACTTTC. The full variable domain, in which reference TRBV2 and TRBJ2-6 provide the parts outside the CDR3, is EPEVTQTPSHQVTQMGQEVILRCVPISNHLYFYWYRQILGQKVEFLVSFYNNEISEKSEIFDDQFSVERPDGSNFTLKIRSTKLEDSAMYFCASQRGSGANVLTFGAGSRLTVL.

This clone was seen many times. The genes are TRBV12-3 or TRBV12-4 and TRBJ1-1; the match to TRBD1 covers 7 bases. After removal of 6 bases from V and 1 base from J, the junction contained 11 bases not matched to a gene. The length of the CDR3 is 16 residues. CDR3 bases: TGTGCCAGCAGCCCATTACAGGGGATTAGGAACACTGAAGCTTTCTTT. This codes for CASSPLQGIRNTEAFF.